This record concerns one TCR beta chain sequence. This sample stems from a study of blood T cell repertoires in COVID-19. The assay was immunoSEQ multiplex PCR, and TCRdb's table has in-frame clones only and misses some. In the table there are a few hundred thousand clones, roughly 88% of which are singletons. This CDR3 is built from 15 residues. V lost 2 bases, J lost 4 bases, and 15 bases lay in between. Germline lookup yields CDR1 SNHLY and CDR2 FYNNEI. The chain employs TRBV2 and TRBJ2-7; D may be TRBD2 (6 bases). The TCR was taken from a woman aged 25 to 39 with active or convalescent COVID-19. The material sequenced was peripheral blood. As DNA, the CDR3 is TGTGCCAGCAGTGAACGCGCCAGGGAGGTTTACGAGCAGTACTTC. Its protein is CASSERAREVYEQYF.